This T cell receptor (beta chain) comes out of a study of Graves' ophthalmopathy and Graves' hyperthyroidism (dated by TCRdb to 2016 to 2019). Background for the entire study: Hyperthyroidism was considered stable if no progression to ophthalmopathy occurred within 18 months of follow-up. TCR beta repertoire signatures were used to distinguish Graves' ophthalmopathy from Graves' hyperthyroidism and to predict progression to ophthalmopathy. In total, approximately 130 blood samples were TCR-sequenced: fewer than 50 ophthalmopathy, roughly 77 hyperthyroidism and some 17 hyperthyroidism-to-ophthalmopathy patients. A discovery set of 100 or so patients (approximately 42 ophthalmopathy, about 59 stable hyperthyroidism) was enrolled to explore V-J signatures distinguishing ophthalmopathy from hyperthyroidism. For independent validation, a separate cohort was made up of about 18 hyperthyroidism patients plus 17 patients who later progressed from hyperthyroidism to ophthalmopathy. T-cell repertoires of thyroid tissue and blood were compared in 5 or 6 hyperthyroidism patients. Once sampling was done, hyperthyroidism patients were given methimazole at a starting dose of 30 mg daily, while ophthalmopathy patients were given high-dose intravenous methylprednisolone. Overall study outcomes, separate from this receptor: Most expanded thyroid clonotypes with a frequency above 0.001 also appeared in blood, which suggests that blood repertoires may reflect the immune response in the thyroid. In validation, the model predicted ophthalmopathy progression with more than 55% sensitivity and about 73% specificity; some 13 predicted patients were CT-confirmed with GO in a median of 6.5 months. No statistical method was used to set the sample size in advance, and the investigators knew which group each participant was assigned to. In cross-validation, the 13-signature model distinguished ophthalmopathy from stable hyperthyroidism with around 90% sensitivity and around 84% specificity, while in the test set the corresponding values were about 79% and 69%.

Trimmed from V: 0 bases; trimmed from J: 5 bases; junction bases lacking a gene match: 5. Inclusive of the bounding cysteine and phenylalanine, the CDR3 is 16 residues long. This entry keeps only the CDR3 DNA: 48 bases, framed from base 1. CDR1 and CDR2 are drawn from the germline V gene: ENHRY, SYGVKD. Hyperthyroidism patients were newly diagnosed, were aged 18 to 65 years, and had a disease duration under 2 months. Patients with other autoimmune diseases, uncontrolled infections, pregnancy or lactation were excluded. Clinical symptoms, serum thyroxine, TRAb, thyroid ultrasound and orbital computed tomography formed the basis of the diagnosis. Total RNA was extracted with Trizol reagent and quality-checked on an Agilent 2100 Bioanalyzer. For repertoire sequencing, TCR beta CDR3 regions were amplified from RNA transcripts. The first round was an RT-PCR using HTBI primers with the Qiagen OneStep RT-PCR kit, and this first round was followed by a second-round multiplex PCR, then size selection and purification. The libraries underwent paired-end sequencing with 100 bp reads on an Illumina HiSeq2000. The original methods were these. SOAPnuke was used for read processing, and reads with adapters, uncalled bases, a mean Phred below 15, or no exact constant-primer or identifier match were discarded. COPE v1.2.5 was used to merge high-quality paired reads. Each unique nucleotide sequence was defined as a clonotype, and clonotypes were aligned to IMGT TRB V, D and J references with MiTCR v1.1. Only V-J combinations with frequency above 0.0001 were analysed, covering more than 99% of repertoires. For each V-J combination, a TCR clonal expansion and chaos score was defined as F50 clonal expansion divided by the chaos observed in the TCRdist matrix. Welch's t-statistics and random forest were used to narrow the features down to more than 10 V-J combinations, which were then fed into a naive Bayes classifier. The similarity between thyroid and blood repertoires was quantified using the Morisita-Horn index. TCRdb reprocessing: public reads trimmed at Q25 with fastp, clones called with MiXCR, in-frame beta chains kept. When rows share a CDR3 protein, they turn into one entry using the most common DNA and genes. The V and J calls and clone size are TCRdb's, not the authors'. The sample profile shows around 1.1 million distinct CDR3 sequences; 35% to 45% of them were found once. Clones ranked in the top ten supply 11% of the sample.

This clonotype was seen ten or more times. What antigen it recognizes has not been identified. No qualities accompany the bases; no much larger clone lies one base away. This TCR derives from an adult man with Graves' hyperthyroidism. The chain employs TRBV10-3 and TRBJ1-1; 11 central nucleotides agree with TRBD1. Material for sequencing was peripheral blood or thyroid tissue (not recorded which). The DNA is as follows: TGTGCCATCAGTGAGTCGTGGGGACAGGGGGTTACTGAAGCTTTCTTT. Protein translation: CAISESWGQGVTEAFF.